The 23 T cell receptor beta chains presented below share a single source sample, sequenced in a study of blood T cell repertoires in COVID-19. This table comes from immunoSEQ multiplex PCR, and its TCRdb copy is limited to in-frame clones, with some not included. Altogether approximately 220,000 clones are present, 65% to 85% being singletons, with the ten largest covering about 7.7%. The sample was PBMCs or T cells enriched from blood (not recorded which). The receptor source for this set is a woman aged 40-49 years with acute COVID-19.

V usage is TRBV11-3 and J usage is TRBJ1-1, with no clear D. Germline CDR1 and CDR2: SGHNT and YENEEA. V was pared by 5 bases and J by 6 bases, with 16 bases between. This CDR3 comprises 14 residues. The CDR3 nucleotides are TGTGCCAGCAGCAAGGGTGGGGTGGAGGCTGAAGCTTTCTTT. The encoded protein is CASSKGGVEAEAFF.

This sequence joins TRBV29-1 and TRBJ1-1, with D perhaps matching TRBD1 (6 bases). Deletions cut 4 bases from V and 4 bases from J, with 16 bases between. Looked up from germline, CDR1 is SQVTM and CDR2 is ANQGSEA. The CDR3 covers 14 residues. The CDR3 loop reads CSVGGGKGPTEAFF. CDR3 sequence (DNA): TGCAGCGTTGGAGGGGGTAAAGGGCCCACTGAAGCTTTCTTT.

CDR3 DNA sequence: TGCGCCAGCAGCTTGGGTACAGGGATGGGTGAAGCTTTCTTT. Amino acid sequence: CASSLGTGMGEAFF. The rearrangement joins TRBV5-1 to TRBJ1-1, with D perhaps TRBD1 (6 bases). Germline V gene lookup returns CDR1 SGHRS and CDR2 YFSETQ. Trimming took off 0 bases at V and 7 bases at J, with 13 bases between the two ends. The CDR3 runs to 14 residues.

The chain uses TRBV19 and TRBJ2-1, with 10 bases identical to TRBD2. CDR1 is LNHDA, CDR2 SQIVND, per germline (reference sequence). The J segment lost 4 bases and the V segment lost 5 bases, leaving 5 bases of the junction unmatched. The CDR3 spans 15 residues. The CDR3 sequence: CASSFRSGGYNEQFF. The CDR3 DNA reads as TGTGCCAGTAGTTTCCGTAGCGGGGGGTACAATGAGCAGTTCTTC.

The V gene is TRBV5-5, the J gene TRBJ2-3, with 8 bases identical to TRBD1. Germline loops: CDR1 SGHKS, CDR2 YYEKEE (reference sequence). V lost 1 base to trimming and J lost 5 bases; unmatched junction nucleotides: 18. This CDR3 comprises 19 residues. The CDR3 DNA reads TGTGCCAGCAGCTTGATAGGGTGGGCAGGGGGCTCCCATTTAGATACGCAGTATTTT. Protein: CASSLIGWAGGSHLDTQYF.

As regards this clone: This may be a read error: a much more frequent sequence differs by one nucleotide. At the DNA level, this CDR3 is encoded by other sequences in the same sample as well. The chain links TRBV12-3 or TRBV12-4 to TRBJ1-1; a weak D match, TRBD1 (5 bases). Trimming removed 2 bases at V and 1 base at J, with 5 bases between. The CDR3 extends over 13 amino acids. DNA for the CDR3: TGTGCCAGCAGTTTACAGGGGAACACTGAAGCTTTCTTT. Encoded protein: CASSLQGNTEAFF.

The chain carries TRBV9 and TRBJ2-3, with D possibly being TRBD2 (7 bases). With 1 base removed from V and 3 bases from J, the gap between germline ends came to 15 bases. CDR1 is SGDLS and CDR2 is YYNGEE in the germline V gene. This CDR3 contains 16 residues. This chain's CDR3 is CASSVLGAGATDTQYF. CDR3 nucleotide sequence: TGTGCCAGCAGCGTACTGGGGGCGGGAGCGACAGATACGCAGTATTTT.

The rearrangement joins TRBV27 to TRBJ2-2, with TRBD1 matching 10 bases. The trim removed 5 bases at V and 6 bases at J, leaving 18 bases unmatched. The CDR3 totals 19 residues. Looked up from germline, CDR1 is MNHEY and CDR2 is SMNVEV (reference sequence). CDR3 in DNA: TGTGCCAGCAGTCGCCGAATTGACTGGGACAGGGGTATTCCCGGGGAGCTGTTTTTT. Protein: CASSRRIDWDRGIPGELFF.

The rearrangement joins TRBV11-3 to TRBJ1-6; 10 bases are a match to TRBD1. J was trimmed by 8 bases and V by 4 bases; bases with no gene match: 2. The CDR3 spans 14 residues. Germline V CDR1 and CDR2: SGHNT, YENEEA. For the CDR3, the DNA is TGTGCCAGCAGCTACGGACAGGGGGATTCACCCCTCCACTTT. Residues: CASSYGQGDSPLHF.

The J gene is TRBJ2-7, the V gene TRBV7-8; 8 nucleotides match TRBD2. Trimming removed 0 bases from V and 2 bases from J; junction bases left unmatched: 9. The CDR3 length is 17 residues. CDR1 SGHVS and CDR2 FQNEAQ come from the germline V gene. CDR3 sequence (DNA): TGTGCCAGCAGCTTAGCCGGGGTGGTAGCGGGAACCTACGAGCAGTACTTC. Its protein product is CASSLAGVVAGTYEQYF.

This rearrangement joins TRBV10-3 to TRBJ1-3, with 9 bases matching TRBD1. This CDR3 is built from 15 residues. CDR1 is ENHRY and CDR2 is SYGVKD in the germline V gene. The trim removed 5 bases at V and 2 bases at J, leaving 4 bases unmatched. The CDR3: CAISTGTGPGNTIYF. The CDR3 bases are TGTGCCATCAGTACCGGGACAGGGCCTGGAAACACCATATATTTT.

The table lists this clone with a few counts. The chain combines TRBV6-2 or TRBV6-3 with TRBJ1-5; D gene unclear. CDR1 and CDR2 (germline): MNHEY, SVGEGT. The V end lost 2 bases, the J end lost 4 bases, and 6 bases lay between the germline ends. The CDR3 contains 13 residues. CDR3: CASSYGPNQPQHF. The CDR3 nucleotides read TGTGCCAGCAGTTACGGCCCTAATCAGCCCCAGCATTTT.

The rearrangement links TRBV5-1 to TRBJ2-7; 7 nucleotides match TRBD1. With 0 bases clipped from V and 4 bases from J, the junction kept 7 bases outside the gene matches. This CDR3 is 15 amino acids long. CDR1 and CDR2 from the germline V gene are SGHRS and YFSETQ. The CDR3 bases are TGCGCCAGCAGCTTGGCCCCGGGACAGCAGTACGAGCAGTACTTC. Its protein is CASSLAPGQQYEQYF.

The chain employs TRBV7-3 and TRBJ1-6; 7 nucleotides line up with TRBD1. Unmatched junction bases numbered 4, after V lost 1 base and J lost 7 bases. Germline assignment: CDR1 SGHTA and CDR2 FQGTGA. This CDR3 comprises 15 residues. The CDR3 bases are TGTGCCAGCAGCTTAAGTAGACAGGGCAATTCACCCCTCCACTTT. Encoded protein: CASSLSRQGNSPLHF.

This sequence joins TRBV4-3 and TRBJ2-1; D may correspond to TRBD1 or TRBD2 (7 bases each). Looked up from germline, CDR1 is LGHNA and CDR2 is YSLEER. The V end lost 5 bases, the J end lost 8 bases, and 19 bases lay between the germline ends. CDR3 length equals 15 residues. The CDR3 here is CASSKGGGSDHEQFF. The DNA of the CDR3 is TGCGCCAGCAGCAAAGGGGGCGGGAGCGACCATGAGCAGTTCTTC.

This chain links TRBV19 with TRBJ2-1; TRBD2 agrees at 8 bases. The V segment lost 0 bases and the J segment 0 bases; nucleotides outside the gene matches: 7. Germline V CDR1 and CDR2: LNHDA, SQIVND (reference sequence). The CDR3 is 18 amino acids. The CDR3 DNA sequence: TGTGCCAGTAGTATAGATCGGACGGCGGGAGGCTCCTACAATGAGCAGTTCTTC. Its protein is CASSIDRTAGGSYNEQFF.

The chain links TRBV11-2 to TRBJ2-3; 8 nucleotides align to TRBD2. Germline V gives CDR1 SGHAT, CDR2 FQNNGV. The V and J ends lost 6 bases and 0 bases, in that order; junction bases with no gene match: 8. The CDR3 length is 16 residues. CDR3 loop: CASRRTTSASTDTQYF. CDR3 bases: TGTGCCAGCAGACGCACGACTAGCGCTAGCACAGATACGCAGTATTTT.

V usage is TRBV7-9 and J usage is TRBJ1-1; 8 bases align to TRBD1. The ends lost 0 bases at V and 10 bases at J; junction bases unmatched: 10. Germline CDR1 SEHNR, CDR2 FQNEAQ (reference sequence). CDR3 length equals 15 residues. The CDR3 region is CASSLATGEGGRAFF. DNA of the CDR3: TGTGCCAGCAGCTTAGCGACAGGGGAGGGAGGAAGAGCTTTCTTT.

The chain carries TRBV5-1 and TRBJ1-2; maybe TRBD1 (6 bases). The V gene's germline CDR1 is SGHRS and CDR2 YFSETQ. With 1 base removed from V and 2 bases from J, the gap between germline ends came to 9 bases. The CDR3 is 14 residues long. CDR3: CASSLNTGNYGYTF. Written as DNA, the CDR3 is TGCGCCAGCAGCTTGAATACAGGGAACTATGGCTACACCTTC.

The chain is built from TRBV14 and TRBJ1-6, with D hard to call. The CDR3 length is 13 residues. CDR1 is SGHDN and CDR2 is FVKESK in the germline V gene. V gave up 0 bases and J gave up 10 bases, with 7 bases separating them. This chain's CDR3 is CASSQEALSPLHF. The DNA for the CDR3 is TGTGCCAGCAGCCAAGAGGCCCTCTCACCCCTCCACTTT.

CDR3 DNA: TGTGCCAGTAGCCAGGGGGGTGGACTACCTTACGAGCAGTACTTC. This codes for CASSQGGGLPYEQYF. The chain has TRBV19 and TRBJ2-7; TRBD1 might be the D (7 bases). The V end was cut by 6 bases, the J end by 4 bases, with 19 bases between. Germline V gene lookup returns CDR1 LNHDA and CDR2 SQIVND (reference sequence). This CDR3 comprises 15 residues.

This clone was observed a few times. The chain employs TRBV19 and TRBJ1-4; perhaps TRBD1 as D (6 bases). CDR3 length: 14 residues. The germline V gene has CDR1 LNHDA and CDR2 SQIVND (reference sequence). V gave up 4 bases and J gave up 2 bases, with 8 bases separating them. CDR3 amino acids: CASSKDSTNEKLFF. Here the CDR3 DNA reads TGTGCCAGTAGTAAGGACAGTACTAATGAAAAACTGTTTTTT.

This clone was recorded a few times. The CDR3 DNA is TGCGCCAGCAAGGACAGCCTGGGTTCACCCCTCCACTTT. The encoded protein is CASKDSLGSPLHF. The V and J genes are TRBV5-1 and TRBJ1-6; D might be TRBD1 (6 bases). Germline lookup yields CDR1 SGHRS and CDR2 YFSETQ. This CDR3 has 13 residues. Trimming stripped 6 bases from V and 9 bases from J, with 13 bases between.